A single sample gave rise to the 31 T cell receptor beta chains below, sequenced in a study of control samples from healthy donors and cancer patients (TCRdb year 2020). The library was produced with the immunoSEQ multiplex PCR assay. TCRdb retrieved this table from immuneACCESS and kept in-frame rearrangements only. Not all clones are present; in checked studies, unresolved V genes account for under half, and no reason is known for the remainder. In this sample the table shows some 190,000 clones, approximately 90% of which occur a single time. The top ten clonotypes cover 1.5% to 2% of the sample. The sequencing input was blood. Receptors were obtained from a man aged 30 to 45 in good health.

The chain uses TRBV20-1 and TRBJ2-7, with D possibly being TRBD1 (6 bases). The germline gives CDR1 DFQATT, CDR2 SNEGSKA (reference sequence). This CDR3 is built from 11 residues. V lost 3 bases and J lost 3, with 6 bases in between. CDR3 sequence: CSARDSYEQYF. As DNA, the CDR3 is TGCAGTGCTAGGGACAGCTACGAGCAGTACTTC.

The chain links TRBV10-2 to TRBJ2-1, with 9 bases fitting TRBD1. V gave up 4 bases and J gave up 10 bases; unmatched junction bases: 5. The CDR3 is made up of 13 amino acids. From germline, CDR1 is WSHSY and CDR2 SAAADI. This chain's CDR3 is CASSVQGTGEQFF. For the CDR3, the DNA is TGCGCCAGCAGTGTACAGGGGACAGGGGAGCAGTTCTTC.

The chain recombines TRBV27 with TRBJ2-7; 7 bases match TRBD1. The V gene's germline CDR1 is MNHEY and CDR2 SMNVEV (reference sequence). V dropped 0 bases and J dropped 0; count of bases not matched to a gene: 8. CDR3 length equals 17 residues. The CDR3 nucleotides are TGTGCCAGCAGTTTATCGAGGGACAGCTACAGCTCCTACGAGCAGTACTTC. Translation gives CASSLSRDSYSSYEQYF.

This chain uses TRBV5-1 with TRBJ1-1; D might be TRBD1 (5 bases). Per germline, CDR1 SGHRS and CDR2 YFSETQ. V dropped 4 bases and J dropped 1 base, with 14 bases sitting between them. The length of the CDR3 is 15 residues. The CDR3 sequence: CASSPEGIPNTEAFF. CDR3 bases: TGCGCCAGCAGCCCCGAGGGGATTCCGAACACTGAAGCTTTCTTT. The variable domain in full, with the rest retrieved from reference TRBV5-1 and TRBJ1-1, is KAGVTQTPRYLIKTRGQQVTLSCSPISGHRSVSWYQQTPGQGLQFLFEYFSETQRNKGNFPGRFSGRQFSNSRSEMNVSTLELGDSALYLCASSPEGIPNTEAFFGQGTRLTVV.

The CDR3 region is CASSESTGSTRPPYGYTF. The CDR3 DNA reads as TGCGCCAGCAGTGAGTCGACCGGATCCACCCGGCCCCCTTATGGCTACACCTTC. The chain is built from TRBV10-2 and TRBJ1-2; no clear D. There are 18 residues in the CDR3. Germline CDR1 WSHSY, CDR2 SAAADI. The V end was cut by 0 bases, the J end by 5 bases, with 22 bases between.

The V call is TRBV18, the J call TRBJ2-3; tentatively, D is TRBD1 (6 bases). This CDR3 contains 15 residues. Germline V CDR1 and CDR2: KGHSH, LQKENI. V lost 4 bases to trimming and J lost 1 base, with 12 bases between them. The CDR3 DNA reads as TGTGCCAGCTCACTTCTTCGACAGGGCACAGATACGCAGTATTTT. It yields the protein CASSLLRQGTDTQYF.

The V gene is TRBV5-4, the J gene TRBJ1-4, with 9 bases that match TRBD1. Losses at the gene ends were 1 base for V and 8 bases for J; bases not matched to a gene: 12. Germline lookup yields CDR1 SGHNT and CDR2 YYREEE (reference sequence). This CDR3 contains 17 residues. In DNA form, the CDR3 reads TGTGCCAGCAGCTTGCCTGGGACGGAAGGGACAGGGGAAAAACTGTTTTTT. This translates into CASSLPGTEGTGEKLFF.

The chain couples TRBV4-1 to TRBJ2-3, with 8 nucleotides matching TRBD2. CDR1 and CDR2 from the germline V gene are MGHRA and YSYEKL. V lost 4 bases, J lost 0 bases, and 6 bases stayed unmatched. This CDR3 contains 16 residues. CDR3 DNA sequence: TGCGCCAGCAGCCCCGGACTAGCCGCCAGCACAGATACGCAGTATTTT. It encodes CASSPGLAASTDTQYF.

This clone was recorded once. CDR3 DNA: TGTGCCAGCAGCGTCACAGGGTTGGGGCAGTACTTC. Translation gives CASSVTGLGQYF. The chain recombines TRBV13 with TRBJ2-7; D may be TRBD1 (6 bases). The length of the CDR3 is 12 residues. Trimming removed 5 bases from V and 9 bases from J, with 14 bases in between. CDR1 is PRHDT and CDR2 is FYEKMQ in the germline V gene (reference sequence). Complete variable domain (other parts from reference TRBV13 and TRBJ2-7): AAGVIQSPRHLIKEKRETATLKCYPIPRHDTVYWYQQGPGQDPQFLISFYEKMQSDKGSIPDRFSAQQFSDYHSELNMSSLELGDSALYFCASSVTGLGQYFGPGTRLTVT.

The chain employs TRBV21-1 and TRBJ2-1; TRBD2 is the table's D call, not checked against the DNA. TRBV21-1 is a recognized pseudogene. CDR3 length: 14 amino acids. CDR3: CASWRGETYNEQFF. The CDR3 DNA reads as TGTGCCAGCTGGCGGGGGGAAACCTACAATGAGCAGTTCTTC.

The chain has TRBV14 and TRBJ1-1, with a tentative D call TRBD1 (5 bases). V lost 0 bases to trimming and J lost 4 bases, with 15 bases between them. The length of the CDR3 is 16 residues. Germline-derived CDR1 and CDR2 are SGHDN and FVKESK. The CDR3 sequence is CASSQDLTGWGTEAFF. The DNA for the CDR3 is TGTGCCAGCAGCCAAGATCTTACAGGTTGGGGCACTGAAGCTTTCTTT.

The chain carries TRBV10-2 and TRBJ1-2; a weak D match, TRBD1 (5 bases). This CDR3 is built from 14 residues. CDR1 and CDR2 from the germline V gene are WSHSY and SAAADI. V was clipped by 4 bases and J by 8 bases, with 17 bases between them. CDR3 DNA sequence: TGCGCCAGCAGTGCGGGACCTTCCTATGGGGGCTACACCTTC. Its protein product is CASSAGPSYGGYTF.

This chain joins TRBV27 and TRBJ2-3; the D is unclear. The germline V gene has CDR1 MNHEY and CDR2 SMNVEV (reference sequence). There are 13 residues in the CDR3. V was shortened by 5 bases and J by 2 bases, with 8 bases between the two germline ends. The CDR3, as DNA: TGTGCCAGCAGTGGGCAGAACACAGATACGCAGTATTTT. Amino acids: CASSGQNTDTQYF.

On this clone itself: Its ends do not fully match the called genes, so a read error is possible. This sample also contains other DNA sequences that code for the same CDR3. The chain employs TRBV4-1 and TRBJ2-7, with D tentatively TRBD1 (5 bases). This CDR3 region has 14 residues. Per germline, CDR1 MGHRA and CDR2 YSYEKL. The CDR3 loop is CASSQDSGIYEQYF. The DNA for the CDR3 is TGCGCCAGCAGTCAAGATTCAGGGATATACGAGCAGTACTTC.

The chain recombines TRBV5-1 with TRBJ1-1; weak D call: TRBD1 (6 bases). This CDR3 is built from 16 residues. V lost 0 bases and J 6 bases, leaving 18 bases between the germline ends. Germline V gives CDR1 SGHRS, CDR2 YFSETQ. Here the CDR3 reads CASSLAGTSGGSEAFF. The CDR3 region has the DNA TGCGCCAGCAGCTTGGCGGGGACTAGCGGGGGCTCTGAAGCTTTCTTT. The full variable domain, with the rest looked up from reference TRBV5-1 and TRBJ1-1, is KAGVTQTPRYLIKTRGQQVTLSCSPISGHRSVSWYQQTPGQGLQFLFEYFSETQRNKGNFPGRFSGRQFSNSRSEMNVSTLELGDSALYLCASSLAGTSGGSEAFFGQGTRLTVV.

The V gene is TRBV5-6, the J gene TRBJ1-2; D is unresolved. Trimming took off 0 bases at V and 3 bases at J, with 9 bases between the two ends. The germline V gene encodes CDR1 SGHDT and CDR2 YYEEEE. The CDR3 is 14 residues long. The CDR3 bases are TGTGCCAGCAGCTTGGGTCTTCAGGACTATGGCTACACCTTC. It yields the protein CASSLGLQDYGYTF. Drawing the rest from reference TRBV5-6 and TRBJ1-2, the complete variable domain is DAGVTQSPTHLIKTRGQQVTLRCSPKSGHDTVSWYQQALGQGPQFIFQYYEEEERQRGNFPDRFSGHQFPNYSSELNVNALLLGDSALYLCASSLGLQDYGYTFGSGTRLTVV.

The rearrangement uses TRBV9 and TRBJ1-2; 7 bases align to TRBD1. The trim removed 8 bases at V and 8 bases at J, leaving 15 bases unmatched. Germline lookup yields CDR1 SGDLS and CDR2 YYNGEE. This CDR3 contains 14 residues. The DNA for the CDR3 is TGTGCCAGTAGCAGACAGGGCAATCAGCACGGCTACACCTTC. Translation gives CASSRQGNQHGYTF. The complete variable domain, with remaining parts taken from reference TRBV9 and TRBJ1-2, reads DSGVTQTPKHLITATGQRVTLRCSPRSGDLSVYWYQQSLDQGLQFLIQYYNGEERAKGNILERFSAQQFPDLHSELNLSSLELGDSALYFCASSRQGNQHGYTFGSGTRLTVV.

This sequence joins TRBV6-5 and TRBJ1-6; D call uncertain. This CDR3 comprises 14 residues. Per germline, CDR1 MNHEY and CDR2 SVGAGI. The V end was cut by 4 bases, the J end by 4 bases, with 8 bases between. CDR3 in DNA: TGTGCCAGCAGTTCCACCCGATATAATTCACCCCTCCACTTT. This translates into CASSSTRYNSPLHF.

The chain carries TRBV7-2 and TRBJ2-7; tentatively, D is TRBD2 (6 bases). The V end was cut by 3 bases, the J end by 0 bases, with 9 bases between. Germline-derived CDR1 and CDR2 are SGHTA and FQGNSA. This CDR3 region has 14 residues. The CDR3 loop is CASSLEGNSYEQYF. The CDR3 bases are TGTGCCAGCAGCTTGGAGGGAAACTCCTACGAGCAGTACTTC.

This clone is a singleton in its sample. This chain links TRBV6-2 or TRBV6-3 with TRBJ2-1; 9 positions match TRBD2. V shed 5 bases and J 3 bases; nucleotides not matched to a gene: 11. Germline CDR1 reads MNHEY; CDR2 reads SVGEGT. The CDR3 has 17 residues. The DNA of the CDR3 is TGTGCCAGCAGTGACCGACCAGGACTAGCGTACTACAATGAGCAGTTCTTC. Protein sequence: CASSDRPGLAYYNEQFF.

The CDR3 coding sequence is TGTGCCAGCTCCCCGGGGTTAGGCGGAAACACTGAAGCTTTCTTT. Encoded protein: CASSPGLGGNTEAFF. This chain uses TRBV7-3 with TRBJ1-1; D gene ambiguous. Germline CDR1 SGHTA, CDR2 FQGTGA. The CDR3 loop spans 15 amino acids. Trimming took 8 bases from V and 2 from J, leaving 18 bases between them.

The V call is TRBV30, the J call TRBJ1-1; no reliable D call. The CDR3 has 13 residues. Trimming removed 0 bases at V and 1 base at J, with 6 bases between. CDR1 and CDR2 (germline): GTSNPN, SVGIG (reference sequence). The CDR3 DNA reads TGTGCCTGGAGTGTTGCCCGGAACACTGAAGCTTTCTTT. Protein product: CAWSVARNTEAFF. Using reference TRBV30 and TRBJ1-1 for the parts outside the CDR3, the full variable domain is SQTIHQWPATLVQPVGSPLSLECTVEGTSNPNLYWYRQAAGRGLQLLFYSVGIGQISSEVPQNLSASRPQDRQFILSSKKLLLSDSGFYLCAWSVARNTEAFFGQGTRLTVV.

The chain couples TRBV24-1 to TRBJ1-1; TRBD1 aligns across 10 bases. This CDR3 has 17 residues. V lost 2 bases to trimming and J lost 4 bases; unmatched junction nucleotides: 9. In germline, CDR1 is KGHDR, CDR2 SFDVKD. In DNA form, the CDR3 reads TGTGCCACCAGTGATTCTGTTGAGGGACAGGGGACCACTGAAGCTTTCTTT. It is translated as CATSDSVEGQGTTEAFF.

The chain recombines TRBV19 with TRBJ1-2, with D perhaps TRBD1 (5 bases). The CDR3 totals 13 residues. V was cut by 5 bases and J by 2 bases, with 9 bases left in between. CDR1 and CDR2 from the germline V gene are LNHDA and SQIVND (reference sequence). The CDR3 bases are TGTGCCAGTAGTCGGGACGGGAACTATGGCTACACCTTC. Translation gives CASSRDGNYGYTF. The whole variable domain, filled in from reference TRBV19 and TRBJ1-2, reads DGGITQSPKYLFRKEGQNVTLSCEQNLNHDAMYWYRQDPGQGLRLIYYSQIVNDFQKGDIAEGYSVSREKKESFPLTVTSAQKNPTAFYLCASSRDGNYGYTFGSGTRLTVV.

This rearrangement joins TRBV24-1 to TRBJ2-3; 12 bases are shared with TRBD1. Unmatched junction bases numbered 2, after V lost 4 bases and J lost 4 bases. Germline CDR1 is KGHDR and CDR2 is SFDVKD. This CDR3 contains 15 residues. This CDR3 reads CATSDGTGGADTQYF. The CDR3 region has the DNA TGTGCCACCAGTGACGGGACAGGGGGCGCAGATACGCAGTATTTT.

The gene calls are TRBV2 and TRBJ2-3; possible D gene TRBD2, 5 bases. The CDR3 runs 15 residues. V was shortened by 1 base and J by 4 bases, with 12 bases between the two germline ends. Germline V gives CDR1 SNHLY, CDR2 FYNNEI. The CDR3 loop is CASSEDGGSADTQYF. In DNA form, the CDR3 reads TGTGCCAGCAGTGAAGATGGAGGCAGCGCAGATACGCAGTATTTT.

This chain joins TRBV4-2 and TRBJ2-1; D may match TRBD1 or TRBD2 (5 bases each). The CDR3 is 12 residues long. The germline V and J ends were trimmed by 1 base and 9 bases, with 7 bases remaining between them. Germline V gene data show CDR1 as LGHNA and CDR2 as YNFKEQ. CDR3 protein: CASSQGGVEQFF. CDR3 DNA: TGTGCCAGCAGCCAAGGAGGGGTTGAGCAGTTCTTC.

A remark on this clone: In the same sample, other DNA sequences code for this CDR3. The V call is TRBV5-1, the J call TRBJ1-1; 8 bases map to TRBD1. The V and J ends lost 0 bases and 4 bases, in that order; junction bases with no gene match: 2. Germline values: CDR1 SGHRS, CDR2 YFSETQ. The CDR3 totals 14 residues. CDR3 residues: CASSLAGGGTEAFF. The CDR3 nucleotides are TGCGCCAGCAGCTTGGCAGGGGGCGGCACTGAAGCTTTCTTT.

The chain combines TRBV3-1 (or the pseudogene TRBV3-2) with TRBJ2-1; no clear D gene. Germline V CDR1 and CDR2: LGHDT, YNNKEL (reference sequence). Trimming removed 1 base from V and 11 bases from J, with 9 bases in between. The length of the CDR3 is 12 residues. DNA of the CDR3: TGTGCCAGCAGCCAAGTCGGCGGAAAGCAGTTCTTC. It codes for CASSQVGGKQFF.

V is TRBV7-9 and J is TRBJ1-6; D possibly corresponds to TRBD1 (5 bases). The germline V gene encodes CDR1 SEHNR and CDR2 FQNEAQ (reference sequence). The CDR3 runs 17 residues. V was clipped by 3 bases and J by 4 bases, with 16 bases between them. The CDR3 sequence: CASSFFGQGRYNSPLHF. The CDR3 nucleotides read TGTGCCAGCAGCTTTTTTGGGCAGGGACGATATAATTCACCCCTCCACTTT.

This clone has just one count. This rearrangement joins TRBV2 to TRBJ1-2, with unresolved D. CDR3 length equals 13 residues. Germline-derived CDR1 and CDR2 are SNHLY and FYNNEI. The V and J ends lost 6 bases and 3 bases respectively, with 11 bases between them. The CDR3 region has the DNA TGTGCCAGCAGCCCTGTTAGGGACTATGGCTACACCTTC. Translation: CASSPVRDYGYTF. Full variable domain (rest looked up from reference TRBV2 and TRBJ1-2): EPEVTQTPSHQVTQMGQEVILRCVPISNHLYFYWYRQILGQKVEFLVSFYNNEISEKSEIFDDQFSVERPDGSNFTLKIRSTKLEDSAMYFCASSPVRDYGYTFGSGTRLTVV.